This paragraph reports one T cell receptor beta chain. The data stem from a study of cytomegalovirus exposure and HLA in healthy donors. V lost 2 bases to trimming and J lost 1 base, with 21 bases between them. Germline V gene data show CDR1 as LNHNV and CDR2 as YYDKDF (reference sequence). The CDR3 sequence is 20 residues long. Assay: immunoSEQ multiplex PCR; the TCRdb copy retains only in-frame clones and omits some. The repertoire has tens of thousands of clones, over 95% of them found once; the top ten carry around 5%. The sample consisted of PBMCs. The rearrangement links TRBV15 to TRBJ2-6, with D unresolved. The clonotype was recovered from a woman between 18 and 29 years old in good health and CMV-seropositive. The DNA of the CDR3 is TGTGCCACCAGCAGATTGAGACTTACTTTGATGGATTCTGGGGCCAACGTCCTGACTTTC. Translating gives CATSRLRLTLMDSGANVLTF.